This TCR beta chain appears in the sequencing data of a study of blood T cell repertoires in COVID-19. Looking at the study overall: Samples taken during acute and convalescent COVID-19 were collected in the United States, Italy and Spain. T cells, B-cell-depleted T cells, or PBMCs supplied cDNA or gDNA.

Data came from immunoSEQ multiplex PCR; TCRdb stores just in-frame clones and leaves some out. The data show over 140,000 clones, 80% to 85% seen once. Germline values: CDR1 MNHEY, CDR2 SVGEGT. V gave up 2 bases and J gave up 4 bases, with 5 bases separating them. The CDR3 runs 12 residues. This clone appeared a few times. This receptor was obtained from a woman aged 60-70 years with acute or convalescent COVID-19. V gene TRBV6-2 or TRBV6-3 combines with J gene TRBJ2-5; D is undetermined. Sequencing was performed on peripheral blood. CDR3 in DNA: TGTGCCAGCAGTTACCTACGAGAGACCCAGTACTTC. Translated, it gives CASSYLRETQYF.